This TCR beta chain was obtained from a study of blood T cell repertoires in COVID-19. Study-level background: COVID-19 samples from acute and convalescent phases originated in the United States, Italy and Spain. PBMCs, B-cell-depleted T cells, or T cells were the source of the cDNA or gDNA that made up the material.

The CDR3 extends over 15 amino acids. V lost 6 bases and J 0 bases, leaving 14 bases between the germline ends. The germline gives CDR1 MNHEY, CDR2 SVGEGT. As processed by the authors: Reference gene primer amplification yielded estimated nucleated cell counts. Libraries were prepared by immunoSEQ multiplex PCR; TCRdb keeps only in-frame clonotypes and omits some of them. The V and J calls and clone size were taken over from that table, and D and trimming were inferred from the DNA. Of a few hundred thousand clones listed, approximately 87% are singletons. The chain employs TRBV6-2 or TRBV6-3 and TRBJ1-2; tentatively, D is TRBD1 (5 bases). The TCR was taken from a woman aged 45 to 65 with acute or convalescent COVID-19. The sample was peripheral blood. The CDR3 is CASSLRQFPNYGYTF. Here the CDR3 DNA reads TGTGCCAGCAGCCTACGACAGTTTCCTAACTATGGCTACACCTTC.